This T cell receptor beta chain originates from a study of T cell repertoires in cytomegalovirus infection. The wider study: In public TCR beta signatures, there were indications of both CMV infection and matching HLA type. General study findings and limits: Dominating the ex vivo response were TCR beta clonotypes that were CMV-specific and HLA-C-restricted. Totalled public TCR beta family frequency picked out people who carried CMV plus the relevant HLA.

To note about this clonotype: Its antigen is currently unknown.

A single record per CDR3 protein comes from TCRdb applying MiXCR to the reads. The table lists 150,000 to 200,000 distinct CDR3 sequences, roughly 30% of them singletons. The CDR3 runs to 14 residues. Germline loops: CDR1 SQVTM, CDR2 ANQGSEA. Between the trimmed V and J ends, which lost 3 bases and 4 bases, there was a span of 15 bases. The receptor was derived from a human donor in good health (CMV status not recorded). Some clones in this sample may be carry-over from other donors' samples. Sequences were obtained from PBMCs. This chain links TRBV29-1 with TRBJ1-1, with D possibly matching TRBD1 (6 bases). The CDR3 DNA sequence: TGCAGCGTTGATGAGCCCTTCAGGGGCACTGAAGCTTTCTTT. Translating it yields CSVDEPFRGTEAFF.